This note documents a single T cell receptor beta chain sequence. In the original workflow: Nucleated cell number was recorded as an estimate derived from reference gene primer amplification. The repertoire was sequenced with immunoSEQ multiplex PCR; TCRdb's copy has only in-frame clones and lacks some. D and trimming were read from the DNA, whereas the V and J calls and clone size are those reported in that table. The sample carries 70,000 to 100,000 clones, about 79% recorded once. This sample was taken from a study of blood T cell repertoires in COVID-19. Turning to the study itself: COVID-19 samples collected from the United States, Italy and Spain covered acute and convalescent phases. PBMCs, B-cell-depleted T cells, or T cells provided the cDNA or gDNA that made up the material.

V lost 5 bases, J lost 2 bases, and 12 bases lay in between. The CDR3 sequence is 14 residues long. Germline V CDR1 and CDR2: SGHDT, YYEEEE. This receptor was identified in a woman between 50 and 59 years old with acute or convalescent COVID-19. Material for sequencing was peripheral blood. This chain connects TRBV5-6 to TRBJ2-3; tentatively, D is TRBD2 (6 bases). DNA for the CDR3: TGTGCCAGCAGTTCGGAGGGATACACAGATACGCAGTATTTT. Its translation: CASSSEGYTDTQYF.